Each of the 26 T cell receptor beta chains below was sequenced from the same sample in a study of CD8+CD57+ T cells in acquired aplastic anemia. The study profiled TCR beta VDJ and CDR3 using genomic DNA as template. Each CDR3 protein is one row after TCRdb ran MiXCR on the reads. The sample holds 180,000 or so distinct CDR3 sequences, approximately 46% seen once. Sequencing was done on a sample of sorted CD4+, CD8+, or CD8+CD57+ T cells (not recorded which) from PBMCs. Source of these receptors: a human donor in good health.

The chain is built from TRBV24-1 and TRBJ2-7; 7 nucleotides agree with TRBD1. Per the germline V gene, CDR1 is KGHDR and CDR2 is SFDVKD. J was trimmed by 3 bases and V by 4 bases; bases with no gene match: 8. This CDR3 contains 15 residues. CDR3 sequence (DNA): TGTGCCACCAGTGAGAGGGGGCGAGGAGGCTACGAGCAGTACTTC. Its translation: CATSERGRGGYEQYF.

The chain joins TRBV15 to TRBJ2-7; no firm D call. V was pared by 1 base and J by 7 bases, with 5 bases between. This CDR3 contains 11 residues. Germline assignment: CDR1 LNHNV and CDR2 YYDKDF (reference sequence). The CDR3 nucleotides read TGTGCCACCAGCAGAGGGGGAGAGCAGTACTTC. It codes for CATSRGGEQYF.

Of note for this clonotype: A much bigger clone sits one base away, suggesting this may be a read error. The rearrangement uses TRBV7-9 and TRBJ1-5, with D perhaps matching TRBD1 (6 bases). Deletions cut 5 bases from V and 5 bases from J, with 7 bases between. The CDR3 spans 12 residues. Germline CDR1 and CDR2: SEHNR and FQNEAQ (reference sequence). CDR3 DNA sequence: TGTGCCAGCAGCGCAGGGGATCAGCCCCAGCATTTT. It is translated as CASSAGDQPQHF.

The chain recombines TRBV12-3 or TRBV12-4 with TRBJ2-7; possible D gene TRBD2, 5 bases. Deletions cut 5 bases from V and 0 bases from J, with 8 bases between. This CDR3 comprises 13 residues. CDR3 sequence (DNA): TGTGCCAGCAGTCGGGATAACTCCTACGAGCAGTACTTC. It yields the protein CASSRDNSYEQYF.

The sample holds a few counts of this clonotype. This rearrangement joins TRBV7-2 to TRBJ1-6, with a tentative D call TRBD1 (5 bases). The CDR3 loop spans 15 amino acids. Germline loops: CDR1 SGHTA, CDR2 FQGNSA. V gave up 5 bases and J gave up 10 bases, with 18 bases separating them. The CDR3 is CASSQMGGSGSPLHF. CDR3 in DNA: TGTGCCAGCAGCCAAATGGGGGGTAGCGGATCACCCCTCCACTTT.

V and J are TRBV7-2 and TRBJ2-5; no reliable D call. The germline V and J ends were trimmed by 5 bases and 1 base, with 5 bases remaining between them. CDR3 size: 12 residues. Germline loops: CDR1 SGHTA, CDR2 FQGNSA. As DNA, the CDR3 is TGTGCCAGCAGCCCCATCCAAGAGACCCAGTACTTC. Translating gives CASSPIQETQYF.

This clonotype was detected once. The J gene is TRBJ2-7, the V gene TRBV10-3; TRBD1 matches at 9 bases. Germline V CDR1 and CDR2: ENHRY, SYGVKD. The CDR3 extends over 14 amino acids. The V and J ends lost 7 bases and 5 bases, in that order; junction bases with no gene match: 9. The CDR3 here is CAIKETGGIDEQYF. The DNA for the CDR3 is TGTGCCATCAAGGAGACAGGGGGGATCGACGAGCAGTACTTC.

The genes are TRBV7-2 and TRBJ1-2, with 10 bases aligning to TRBD1. Germline assignment: CDR1 SGHTA and CDR2 FQGNSA. There are 15 residues in the CDR3. The V gene end was trimmed by 4 bases and the J gene end by 2 bases; junction bases not matched to a gene: 4. CDR3 sequence (DNA): TGTGCCAGCAGCTCGCGACAGGGGGCCAACTATGGCTACACCTTC. Translating gives CASSSRQGANYGYTF.

This clonotype was seen more than once but under ten times. This chain uses TRBV18 with TRBJ2-7, with D possibly being TRBD2 (6 bases). CDR1 is KGHSH, CDR2 LQKENI, per germline. The V end lost 9 bases, the J end lost 5 bases, and 17 bases lay between the germline ends. The length of the CDR3 is 13 residues. The CDR3 DNA follows: TGTGCCAGTCAGAGGCTAGCGATCGACGAGCAGTACTTC. Protein: CASQRLAIDEQYF. The complete variable domain, with remaining parts taken from reference TRBV18 and TRBJ2-7, reads NAGVMQNPRHLVRRRGQEARLRCSPMKGHSHVYWYRQLPEEGLKFMVYLQKENIIDESGMPKERFSAEFPKEGPSILRIQQVVRGDSAAYFCASQRLAIDEQYFGPGTRLTVT.

This clonotype turned up a few times. J is TRBJ1-3 and V is TRBV5-1; unclear D gene. V lost 0 bases, J lost 0 bases, and 10 bases lay in between. Germline V gene sequence: CDR1 SGHRS, CDR2 YFSETQ. The CDR3 consists of 16 residues. The CDR3 is CASSLEAATSGNTIYF. CDR3 sequence (DNA): TGCGCCAGCAGCTTGGAAGCAGCCACCTCTGGAAACACCATATATTTT.

Ten or more counts support this clonotype. This CDR3 reads CSARDGGGGRHTEAFF. The DNA of the CDR3 is TGCAGTGCTAGAGATGGCGGGGGAGGGAGGCACACTGAAGCTTTCTTT. This chain links TRBV20-1 with TRBJ1-1; D is perhaps TRBD1 (5 bases). The V end was cut by 0 bases, the J end by 3 bases, with 17 bases between. CDR1 and CDR2 from the germline V gene are DFQATT and SNEGSKA (reference sequence). The CDR3 has 16 residues.

The chain carries TRBV2 and TRBJ2-2; tentatively, D is TRBD1 (8 bases). CDR3 size: 13 residues. Germline loops: CDR1 SNHLY, CDR2 FYNNEI. The V and J ends lost 6 bases and 6 bases respectively, with 11 bases between them. In nucleotides, the CDR3 is TGTGCCAGCAGAACAGGGGGGGCCGGGGAGCTGTTTTTT. As protein: CASRTGGAGELFF.

This clonotype has at least ten counts. This chain uses TRBV2 with TRBJ2-3, with TRBD2 matching 10 bases. J lost 2 bases, V lost 0 bases, and 5 bases had no gene match. This CDR3 region has 17 residues. CDR1 and CDR2 (germline): SNHLY, FYNNEI. CDR3 loop: CASSEARTSGSTDTQYF. CDR3 in DNA: TGTGCCAGCAGTGAAGCACGGACTAGCGGTTCCACAGATACGCAGTATTTT.

The chain uses TRBV5-1 and TRBJ2-3, with 9 bases identical to TRBD2. CDR1 and CDR2 from the germline V gene are SGHRS and YFSETQ. The CDR3 loop spans 13 amino acids. After removal of 6 bases from V and 4 bases from J, the junction contained 3 bases not matched to a gene. The CDR3 region has the DNA TGCGCCAGCATGGCGGGAGGGCCAGATACGCAGTATTTT. This codes for CASMAGGPDTQYF.

The chain links TRBV7-6 to TRBJ2-7; D not resolved. The CDR3 has 11 residues. Trimming stripped 9 bases from V and 2 bases from J, with 8 bases between. Germline loops: CDR1 SGHVS, CDR2 FNYEAQ. The CDR3 region is CASGDTYEQYF. The CDR3 coding sequence is TGTGCCAGTGGAGATACCTACGAGCAGTACTTC.

This clonotype was counted only a few times. The chain combines TRBV18 with TRBJ2-1; possibly TRBD1 for D (6 bases). The CDR3 sequence is 13 residues long. Trimming pared 0 bases from V and 9 bases from J, leaving 9 bases between. Per the germline V gene, CDR1 is KGHSH and CDR2 is LQKENI. CDR3 amino acids: CASSPPRTAEQFF. CDR3 nucleotides: TGTGCCAGCTCACCACCAAGGACAGCTGAGCAGTTCTTC.

As for this clonotype: A much bigger clone sits one base away, suggesting this may be a read error. The chain has TRBV19 and TRBJ1-2; 9 positions match TRBD1. The CDR3 runs to 17 residues. In germline, CDR1 is LNHDA, CDR2 SQIVND (reference sequence). V gave up 6 bases and J gave up 13 bases; unmatched junction bases: 24. In DNA, the CDR3 is TGTGCCAGTAGACGGAACGTTGCGGGACAGGGCAAATATGCTCGCACCTTC. Encoded protein: CASRRNVAGQGKYARTF. Looking up the rest from reference TRBV19 and TRBJ1-2 gives the full variable domain: DGGITQSPKYLFRKEGQNVTLSCEQNLNHDAMYWYRQDPGQGLRLIYYSQIVNDFQKGDIAEGYSVSREKKESFPLTVTSAQKNPTAFYLCASRRNVAGQGKYARTFGSGTRLTVV.

This clonotype appeared many times. The rearrangement uses TRBV12-3 or TRBV12-4 and TRBJ2-2; no reliable D call. The CDR3 has 13 amino acids. The germline V and J ends were trimmed by 6 bases and 7 bases, with 12 bases remaining between them. The CDR3 here is CASSPESFGELFF. CDR3 sequence (DNA): TGTGCCAGCAGCCCCGAATCTTTCGGGGAGCTGTTTTTT.

This chain uses TRBV25-1 with TRBJ2-6, with 10 bases lining up with TRBD2. With 5 bases clipped from V and 0 bases from J, the junction kept 7 bases outside the gene matches. CDR3 length: 18 amino acids. Germline loops: CDR1 MGHDK, CDR2 SYGVNS. CDR3 in amino acids: CASSPGTSASSGANVLTF. In nucleotides, the CDR3 is TGTGCCAGCAGTCCCGGGACTAGCGCAAGCTCTGGGGCCAACGTCCTGACTTTC.

Note on this clonotype: This sequence may be a read error, since a much larger clone differs from it by one base. Here the CDR3 reads CASGAGGHEQYF. The CDR3 bases are TGTGCCAGCGGAGCGGGAGGCCACGAGCAGTACTTC. V is TRBV6-1 and J is TRBJ2-7; the match to TRBD2 covers 9 bases. Trimming took 8 bases from V and 5 from J; bases not matched to a gene: 4. The CDR3 extends over 12 amino acids. Germline values: CDR1 MNHNS, CDR2 SASEGT.

This clonotype was found many times. The chain employs TRBV4-1 and TRBJ2-7; D is possibly TRBD2 (6 bases). This CDR3 comprises 15 residues. Germline CDR1 MGHRA, CDR2 YSYEKL. Deletions cut 3 bases from V and 1 base from J, with 13 bases between. CDR3 coding DNA: TGCGCCAGCAGCCAGGATGGGACTGGTTCCTACGAGCAGTACTTC. Its translation is CASSQDGTGSYEQYF.

This clonotype was counted many times. The chain links TRBV7-2 to TRBJ1-5; TRBD1 matches 8 bases. The CDR3 totals 14 residues. The trim removed 5 bases at V and 7 bases at J, leaving 7 bases unmatched. Germline CDR1 SGHTA, CDR2 FQGNSA. DNA of the CDR3: TGTGCCAGCAGCCCCCGGACAGGGCTCCAGCCCCAGCATTTT. This translates into CASSPRTGLQPQHF.

The rearrangement joins TRBV5-4 to TRBJ2-7; D ambiguous. CDR1 and CDR2 (germline): SGHNT, YYREEE (reference sequence). This CDR3 spans 14 amino acids. Trimming took off 0 bases at V and 1 base at J, with 8 bases between the two ends. The DNA of the CDR3 is TGTGCCAGCAGCTTGGGGCAGTTTTCCTACGAGCAGTACTTC. Its translation: CASSLGQFSYEQYF.

This clonotype came up many times. The rearrangement joins TRBV20-1 to TRBJ2-3, with 10 nucleotides matching TRBD2. The CDR3 sequence is 16 residues long. Germline V CDR1 and CDR2: DFQATT, SNEGSKA (reference sequence). V shed 2 bases and J 4 bases; nucleotides not matched to a gene: 9. The CDR3 sequence is CSARLWTSGGSDTQYF. The CDR3 DNA follows: TGCAGTGCTAGATTGTGGACTAGCGGAGGCTCAGATACGCAGTATTTT.

A remark on this clonotype: At one boundary the junction diverges from the germline segment, which might be a read error. The rearrangement joins TRBV13 to TRBJ2-3, with a possible D match to TRBD2 (6 bases). The CDR3 is 14 residues long. Germline loops: CDR1 PRHDT, CDR2 FYEKMQ (reference sequence). The CDR3 region has the DNA TGCGCCAGCAGCTTAGGAGGGGCGAGGGATACGCAGTATTTT. As protein: CASSLGGARDTQYF.

This clonotype was observed at least ten times. The rearrangement uses TRBV9 and TRBJ1-5; a weak D match, TRBD1 (5 bases). The germline V gene has CDR1 SGDLS and CDR2 YYNGEE. Trimming removed 0 bases from V and 7 bases from J, with 14 bases in between. CDR3 length: 15 amino acids. The CDR3 protein is CASSVAPGGGQPQHF. The CDR3 nucleotides read TGTGCCAGCAGCGTAGCTCCGGGGGGTGGGCAGCCCCAGCATTTT.